The 21 T cell receptor beta chains in this list originate from one sample, sequenced in a study of shared clonotypes between healthy human individuals. CD45RO negativity and positive selection for CCR7 defined naive CD8 cells, a population that excluded terminally differentiated effector memory CD45RA+ cells. Generated by immunoSEQ multiplex PCR, the TCRdb table keeps only in-frame clones and is missing some. The repertoire holds 800,000 to 950,000 clones, with about 97% as singletons. Specimen: naive CD8+ T cells sorted from blood. Receptor source: a man aged 25-45 years in good health.

This chain links TRBV5-5 with TRBJ2-7, with D hard to call. This CDR3 contains 13 residues. The V end was cut by 4 bases, the J end by 3 bases, with 11 bases between. CDR1 is SGHKS, CDR2 YYEKEE, per germline (reference sequence). In DNA, the CDR3 is TGTGCCAGCAGCCTAGGATATTACTACGAGCAGTACTTC. It encodes CASSLGYYYEQYF.

The V gene is TRBV5-5, the J gene TRBJ2-7; D is perhaps TRBD1 (5 bases). V lost 8 bases and J lost 3, with 15 bases in between. Germline CDR1 reads SGHKS; CDR2 reads YYEKEE (reference sequence). There are 13 residues in the CDR3. CDR3 nucleotide sequence: TGTGCCAGTCAGTCGGACACCAACTACGAGCAGTACTTC. It yields the protein CASQSDTNYEQYF.

This chain links TRBV7-9 with TRBJ2-7; 9 bases fit TRBD1. The CDR3 length is 14 residues. Germline V gives CDR1 SEHNR, CDR2 FQNEAQ (reference sequence). The junction had 4 bases not matched to a gene; V was cut back by 5 bases and J by 2 bases. As DNA, the CDR3 is TGTGCCAGCAGCCCGTGGGACAGGGCCTACGAGCAGTACTTC. As protein: CASSPWDRAYEQYF. The full variable domain, rest sourced from reference TRBV7-9 and TRBJ2-7, is DTGVSQNPRHKITKRGQNVTFRCDPISEHNRLYWYRQTLGQGPEFLTYFQNEAQLEKSRLLSDRFSAERPKGSFSTLEIQRTEQGDSAMYLCASSPWDRAYEQYFGPGTRLTVT.

The chain is built from TRBV4-1 and TRBJ1-2, with TRBD1 matching 9 bases. The CDR3 spans 15 residues. Germline V lookup: CDR1 MGHRA, CDR2 YSYEKL. V was clipped by 2 bases and J by 7 bases; unmatched bases: 8. The CDR3 sequence is CASSQTGTGTLGYTF. The DNA for the CDR3 is TGCGCCAGCAGCCAAACCGGGACAGGGACCCTTGGCTACACCTTC.

The V and J genes are TRBV2 and TRBJ2-1; the D is unclear. CDR1 is SNHLY, CDR2 FYNNEI, per germline. Trimming removed 4 bases from V and 0 bases from J, with 7 bases in between. The CDR3 is 14 amino acids. DNA of the CDR3: TGTGCCAGCAGTGCGAGCATCTCCTACAATGAGCAGTTCTTC. Translated: CASSASISYNEQFF. Full variable domain (outside the CDR3, taken from reference TRBV2 and TRBJ2-1): EPEVTQTPSHQVTQMGQEVILRCVPISNHLYFYWYRQILGQKVEFLVSFYNNEISEKSEIFDDQFSVERPDGSNFTLKIRSTKLEDSAMYFCASSASISYNEQFFGPGTRLTVL.

This sequence joins TRBV12-5 and TRBJ1-2; D perhaps matches TRBD1 (6 bases). Trimming removed 7 bases at V and 2 bases at J, with 17 bases between. Germline V CDR1 and CDR2: LGHNT, FRNRAP. The CDR3 sequence is 15 residues long. CDR3 loop: CASAGFTGTNYGYTF. The CDR3 DNA reads as TGTGCTAGTGCCGGATTTACAGGGACCAACTATGGCTACACCTTC.

The chain has TRBV7-2 and TRBJ2-1; D uncertain. Germline CDR1 reads SGHTA; CDR2 reads FQGNSA. The CDR3 extends over 15 amino acids. V was cut by 4 bases and J by 6 bases, with 16 bases left in between. The CDR3 loop reads CASSSPRVVSNEQFF. The CDR3 nucleotides are TGTGCCAGCAGCTCACCTCGGGTAGTATCCAATGAGCAGTTCTTC.

The chain combines TRBV27 with TRBJ2-5; 9 positions match TRBD1. Germline CDR1 reads MNHEY; CDR2 reads SMNVEV (reference sequence). V shed 6 bases and J 5 bases; nucleotides not matched to a gene: 16. The CDR3 spans 17 residues. CDR3 bases: TGTGCCAGCAGCCAACTGGGACAGGGAGGATTTGAGGAGACCCAGTACTTC. Its translation: CASSQLGQGGFEETQYF.

This clone was counted once. The same CDR3 arises from other DNA sequences in this sample as well. The chain has TRBV7-9 and TRBJ1-1; D is possibly TRBD1 (5 bases). The CDR3 has 15 amino acids. The germline V and J ends were trimmed by 0 bases and 1 base, with 9 bases remaining between them. From germline, CDR1 is SEHNR and CDR2 FQNEAQ (reference sequence). Written as DNA, the CDR3 is TGTGCCAGCAGCTTAGCCCGAACAGGGAACACTGAAGCTTTCTTT. This translates into CASSLARTGNTEAFF.

The chain joins TRBV7-9 to TRBJ1-4; tentatively, D is TRBD1 (5 bases). Germline assignment: CDR1 SEHNR and CDR2 FQNEAQ (reference sequence). The CDR3 extends over 16 amino acids. V lost 3 bases and J 6 bases, leaving 17 bases between the germline ends. The DNA for the CDR3 is TGTGCCAGCAGCTTTGTAGTTACGGGGGTCGATGAAAAACTGTTTTTT. It codes for CASSFVVTGVDEKLFF.

V usage is TRBV5-1 and J usage is TRBJ2-7, with TRBD2 identical over 9 bases. Germline CDR1 is SGHRS and CDR2 is YFSETQ. CDR3 length equals 16 residues. V dropped 4 bases and J dropped 1; count of bases not matched to a gene: 9. For the CDR3, the DNA is TGCGCCAGCAGCCTGGCGGGGGGGACAACTTCCTACGAGCAGTACTTC. Translating it yields CASSLAGGTTSYEQYF.

The chain carries TRBV28 and TRBJ2-7; 9 positions agree with TRBD1. J gave up 7 bases and V 8 bases, and 15 bases lay outside the gene matches. Germline CDR1 reads MDHEN; CDR2 reads SYDVKM. This CDR3 spans 15 amino acids. The CDR3 reads CASGVAGTGKREQYF. The CDR3 DNA is TGTGCCAGCGGAGTAGCCGGGACAGGGAAGAGGGAGCAGTACTTC.

The genes are TRBV29-1 and TRBJ2-3, with 10 bases identical to TRBD2. The CDR3 totals 15 residues. Germline CDR1 and CDR2: SQVTM and ANQGSEA. Germline trimming cut 3 bases from V and 3 bases from J; bases unmatched to any gene: 6. This CDR3 reads CSVEKLAGDTDTQYF. CDR3 bases: TGCAGCGTTGAGAAGCTAGCGGGAGATACAGATACGCAGTATTTT.

The chain is built from TRBV5-6 and TRBJ2-7, with a weak D call TRBD1 (6 bases). Trimming stripped 0 bases from V and 1 base from J, with 11 bases between. Germline V lookup: CDR1 SGHDT, CDR2 YYEEEE. This CDR3 spans 15 amino acids. CDR3 sequence (DNA): TGTGCCAGCAGCTTGGAGCAGGGGCGATCCTACGAGCAGTACTTC. Translated, it gives CASSLEQGRSYEQYF.

This chain joins TRBV9 and TRBJ2-7, with 7 bases aligning to TRBD2. Germline-derived CDR1 and CDR2 are SGDLS and YYNGEE. The CDR3 has 15 residues. The J segment lost 3 bases and the V segment lost 4 bases, leaving 10 bases of the junction unmatched. CDR3: CASSPSGSGIYEQYF. For the CDR3, the DNA is TGTGCCAGCAGCCCTTCTGGCAGCGGGATCTACGAGCAGTACTTC.

The genes are TRBV7-2 and TRBJ2-3; possibly TRBD1 for D (6 bases). CDR3 length: 15 residues. The V end lost 5 bases, the J end lost 0 bases, and 12 bases lay between the germline ends. Germline CDR1 is SGHTA and CDR2 is FQGNSA. The CDR3 DNA reads as TGTGCCAGCAGCCCAGGGGTTTTTAGCACAGATACGCAGTATTTT. Translating gives CASSPGVFSTDTQYF.

V and J are TRBV7-8 and TRBJ1-1; no definite D call. The CDR3 runs to 16 residues. CDR1 is SGHVS, CDR2 FQNEAQ, per germline. The V end lost 5 bases, the J end lost 1 base, and 17 bases lay between the germline ends. CDR3 region: CASSLSGSTENTEAFF. In nucleotides, the CDR3 is TGTGCCAGCAGCCTCTCTGGGTCCACAGAGAACACTGAAGCTTTCTTT.

The count of this clone is one. The J gene is TRBJ2-7, the V gene TRBV6-1; no firm D call. Trimming stripped 2 bases from V and 3 bases from J, with 17 bases between. CDR1 MNHNS and CDR2 SASEGT come from the germline V gene. The CDR3 totals 16 residues. The CDR3, as DNA: TGTGCCAGCAGTGAATTACACATAAACAGCAACTACGAGCAGTACTTC. It yields the protein CASSELHINSNYEQYF.

V usage is TRBV7-9 and J usage is TRBJ2-1; 16 bases are a match to TRBD2. Germline V CDR1 and CDR2: SEHNR, FQNEAQ (reference sequence). The V gene end was trimmed by 5 bases and the J gene end by 1 base; junction bases not matched to a gene: 5. This CDR3 region has 18 residues. Here the CDR3 reads CASSPGTSGRGSYNEQFF. The CDR3 nucleotides read TGTGCCAGCAGCCCAGGGACTAGCGGGAGGGGGTCCTACAATGAGCAGTTCTTC.

This chain connects TRBV28 to TRBJ1-5; no clear D gene. Germline CDR1 reads MDHEN; CDR2 reads SYDVKM. This CDR3 has 15 amino acids. V lost 2 bases, J lost 1 base, and 9 bases lay in between. The CDR3 DNA reads TGTGCCAGCAGTTTAGGGATAGCAAGCAATCAGCCCCAGCATTTT. Translated, it gives CASSLGIASNQPQHF.

The genes are TRBV13 and TRBJ2-7; weak D call: TRBD1 (6 bases). V was trimmed by 5 bases and J by 6 bases, leaving 11 bases between them. CDR3 length: 12 residues. Germline V gene lookup returns CDR1 PRHDT and CDR2 FYEKMQ (reference sequence). CDR3: CASSGDTFEQYF. CDR3 in DNA: TGTGCCAGCAGCGGGGACACCTTCGAGCAGTACTTC.